Described below is a single T cell receptor (beta chain) sequence and its context. The sample is drawn from a study of tumor T cells in aggressive B-cell lymphoma. Using immunoSEQ multiplex PCR, the repertoire was profiled, and TCRdb retains in-frame clones only, with some absent. The sample contains roughly 1,700 clones, 94% of which appear only once. The CDR3 totals 16 residues. The germline CDR1 and CDR2 sequences are SGHNT and YYREEE (reference sequence). The junction had 16 bases not matched to a gene; V was cut back by 0 bases and J by 15 bases. Material for sequencing was tumor tissue. The V and J genes are TRBV5-4 and TRBJ2-1; 9 nucleotides line up with TRBD2. The TCR was taken from an adult with diffuse large B cell lymphoma. This CDR3 reads CASSLETSGVQGVRFF. Here the CDR3 DNA reads TGTGCCAGCAGCTTGGAGACTAGCGGAGTACAAGGCGTTCGGTTCTTC. Looking up the rest from reference TRBV5-4 and TRBJ2-1 gives the full variable domain: ETGVTQSPTHLIKTRGQQVTLRCSSQSGHNTVSWYQQALGQGPQFIFQYYREEENGRGNFPPRFSGLQFPNYSSELNVNALELDDSALYLCASSLETSGVQGVRFFGPGTRLTVL.